Presented here are 21 T cell receptor beta chains from one specimen sequenced in a study of T cells in Graves' hyperthyroidism and ophthalmopathy. RNA transcripts were the template for amplifying TCR beta CDR3 regions. HTBI primers drove first-round RT-PCR of the TCR CDR3. TCRdb re-called the multiplex PCR reads with MiXCR, one entry per CDR3 protein. The profile shows some 690,000 distinct CDR3 sequences, around 15% of them singletons. Specimen: blood. These TCRs come from a middle-aged man with Graves' hyperthyroidism.

This clonotype was recorded once. This rearrangement joins TRBV7-2 to TRBJ2-5; no firm D call. The CDR3 runs 13 residues. Trimming took 8 bases from V and 5 from J, leaving 15 bases between them. Germline V gene lookup returns CDR1 SGHTA and CDR2 FQGNSA. CDR3 sequence: CASGYYHRETQYF. Written as DNA, the CDR3 is TGTGCCAGCGGGTACTACCACCGGGAGACCCAGTACTTC.

This clonotype was observed many times. J is TRBJ2-1 and V is TRBV15; possible D gene TRBD2, 5 bases. V lost 3 bases to trimming and J lost 4 bases, with 13 bases between them. Germline values: CDR1 LNHNV, CDR2 YYDKDF (reference sequence). The CDR3 has 15 residues. The CDR3 sequence is CATSSTEGPYNEQFF. The DNA of the CDR3 is TGTGCCACCAGCAGCACTGAGGGTCCGTACAATGAGCAGTTCTTC.

The genes are TRBV20-1 and TRBJ2-2, with D maybe TRBD1 (6 bases). The germline V gene has CDR1 DFQATT and CDR2 SNEGSKA (reference sequence). There are 14 residues in the CDR3. The germline V and J ends were trimmed by 3 bases and 4 bases, with 12 bases remaining between them. CDR3 DNA sequence: TGCAGTGCTAGGAAGGGGGTCTCCACCGGGGAGCTGTTTTTT. Amino acids: CSARKGVSTGELFF.

This clonotype appeared many times. The CDR3 DNA sequence: TGTGCCATCGCCGGGAGCTATGGCTACACCTTC. Its translation is CAIAGSYGYTF. This chain uses TRBV2 with TRBJ1-2; D is unresolved. CDR1 and CDR2 from the germline V gene are SNHLY and FYNNEI. Trimming removed 10 bases from V and 4 bases from J, with 10 bases in between. The CDR3 loop spans 11 amino acids.

In the case of this clonotype: A much larger clone lies a single base off, so this may be a read error. The chain links TRBV19 to TRBJ2-7, with D perhaps TRBD1 or TRBD2 (5 bases each). Germline V CDR1 and CDR2: LNHDA, SQIVND (reference sequence). The CDR3 sequence is 15 residues long. CDR3 DNA: TGTGCCAGTAGTAAGGGCCGGGACGGTTCCTACGGGCAGTACTTC. It is translated as CASSKGRDGSYGQYF. The variable domain in full, with the rest retrieved from reference TRBV19 and TRBJ2-7, is DGGITQSPKYLFRKEGQNVTLSCEQNLNHDAMYWYRQDPGQGLRLIYYSQIVNDFQKGDIAEGYSVSREKKESFPLTVTSAQKNPTAFYLCASSKGRDGSYGQYFGPGTRLTVT.

There are many counts of this clonotype. The chain is built from TRBV2 and TRBJ2-5; no definite D call. Deletions cut 8 bases from V and 3 bases from J, with 10 bases between. Per the germline V gene, CDR1 is SNHLY and CDR2 is FYNNEI. The CDR3 contains 12 residues. The DNA of the CDR3 is TGTGCCAGCGGAGTCAGAGAAGAGACCCAGTACTTC. As protein: CASGVREETQYF.

This chain connects TRBV11-2 to TRBJ1-6, with D perhaps matching TRBD1 (5 bases). This CDR3 comprises 18 residues. CDR1 is SGHAT and CDR2 is FQNNGV in the germline V gene. Trimming took off 0 bases at V and 8 bases at J, with 20 bases between the two ends. CDR3 sequence reads: CASSLEGRTTLGHSPLHF. DNA of the CDR3: TGTGCCAGCAGCTTAGAGGGCAGGACCACACTGGGGCATTCACCCCTCCACTTT.

This clonotype was found once. The chain joins TRBV4-2 to TRBJ1-6, with D tentatively TRBD1 (6 bases). CDR3 length: 15 residues. Germline CDR1 is LGHNA and CDR2 is YNFKEQ. The germline V and J ends were trimmed by 4 bases and 7 bases, with 14 bases remaining between them. The CDR3 region has the DNA TGTGCCAGCAGCCCTGGTAACAGGGAAAATTCACCCCTCCACTTT. Translation gives CASSPGNRENSPLHF.

This chain connects TRBV18 to TRBJ1-1; the D gene is possibly TRBD1 (6 bases). CDR1 is KGHSH and CDR2 is LQKENI in the germline V gene. Trimming cost V 4 bases and J 5 bases, with 17 bases left between them. The CDR3 covers 15 residues. Written as DNA, the CDR3 is TGTGCCAGCTCACTAACCGCAGGGGAGCAAACTGAAGCTTTCTTT. Translated: CASSLTAGEQTEAFF.

This clonotype was found a few times. The chain carries TRBV20-1 and TRBJ1-2; unclear D gene. The V and J ends lost 3 bases and 1 base respectively, with 15 bases between them. Germline CDR1 is DFQATT and CDR2 is SNEGSKA (reference sequence). CDR3 length: 15 residues. The CDR3 bases are TGCAGTGCTAGGGCCCCCGGGAGTCATAACTATGGCTACACCTTC. Protein sequence: CSARAPGSHNYGYTF.

The gene calls are TRBV11-2 and TRBJ2-2; D ambiguous. The germline gives CDR1 SGHAT, CDR2 FQNNGV. Trimming took off 5 bases at V and 6 bases at J, with 7 bases between the two ends. This CDR3 region has 12 residues. Here the CDR3 reads CASSARAGELFF. The CDR3 bases are TGTGCCAGCAGCGCCCGTGCCGGGGAGCTGTTTTTT.

The table lists this clonotype with a few counts. V usage is TRBV28 and J usage is TRBJ1-2; D is ambiguous. CDR1 and CDR2 (germline): MDHEN, SYDVKM. There are 13 residues in the CDR3. Trimming pared 3 bases from V and 5 bases from J, leaving 10 bases between. This CDR3 reads CASSLSVGYGYTF. The CDR3 DNA is TGTGCCAGCAGTTTGTCCGTTGGGTATGGCTACACCTTC.

The chain is built from TRBV28 and TRBJ1-1; D is possibly TRBD1 (5 bases). Germline lookup yields CDR1 MDHEN and CDR2 SYDVKM. The germline V and J ends were trimmed by 6 bases and 10 bases, with 12 bases remaining between them. This CDR3 is built from 11 residues. CDR3 coding DNA: TGTGCCAGCAGATGGGGGGTCGTAGCTTTCTTT. It codes for CASRWGVVAFF.

This clonotype was counted many times. The chain couples TRBV7-2 to TRBJ2-7, with 13 bases fitting TRBD2. CDR1 and CDR2 (germline): SGHTA, FQGNSA. This CDR3 is built from 16 residues. V lost 5 bases to trimming and J lost 3 bases; unmatched junction nucleotides: 7. CDR3 loop: CASSPTGLAGLYEQYF. Written as DNA, the CDR3 is TGTGCCAGCAGCCCAACGGGACTAGCGGGACTCTACGAGCAGTACTTC.

The chain has TRBV6-5 and TRBJ2-4; 7 nucleotides match TRBD1. The CDR3 length is 16 residues. V was clipped by 5 bases and J by 0 bases; unmatched bases: 7. The germline CDR1 and CDR2 sequences are MNHEY and SVGAGI. The CDR3: CASSNTGTEAKNIQYF. CDR3 bases: TGTGCCAGCAGTAACACAGGGACAGAAGCCAAAAACATTCAGTACTTC.

This clonotype was seen more than once but under ten times. This rearrangement joins TRBV6-2 or TRBV6-3 to TRBJ2-5; the D gene is possibly TRBD1 (7 bases). Trimming pared 4 bases from V and 1 base from J, leaving 16 bases between. Germline V lookup: CDR1 MNHEY, CDR2 SVGEGT. The length of the CDR3 is 16 residues. In nucleotides, the CDR3 is TGTGCCAGCAGTTCCGAACGGGGGACAGCCCAAGAGACCCAGTACTTC. This codes for CASSSERGTAQETQYF.

This clonotype was picked up many times. V usage is TRBV6-1 and J usage is TRBJ2-7; 9 bases match TRBD1. The CDR3 loop spans 14 amino acids. The junction had 7 bases not matched to a gene; V was cut back by 6 bases and J by 4 bases. Germline lookup yields CDR1 MNHNS and CDR2 SASEGT. DNA of the CDR3: TGTGCCAGCAGACGGGGACAGGGAGCTTACGAGCAGTACTTC. Its protein is CASRRGQGAYEQYF.

This chain connects TRBV6-1 to TRBJ2-3; the D gene is possibly TRBD2 (6 bases). With 2 bases removed from V and 1 base from J, the gap between germline ends came to 10 bases. Germline V lookup: CDR1 MNHNS, CDR2 SASEGT. The CDR3 consists of 15 residues. The CDR3 loop reads CASSERSGRTDTQYF. The CDR3 coding sequence is TGTGCCAGCAGTGAACGGAGCGGGCGCACAGATACGCAGTATTTT.

This clonotype has a count of ten or more. The chain combines TRBV2 with TRBJ1-5, with 8 bases matching TRBD1. With V trimmed by 4 bases and J by 5 bases, 4 bases remained unmatched. This CDR3 region has 14 residues. In germline, CDR1 is SNHLY, CDR2 FYNNEI. The CDR3 coding sequence is TGTGCCAGCAGTGGACTGACAGGGGATCAGCCCCAGCATTTT. Translation gives CASSGLTGDQPQHF.

Only a few counts were recorded for this clonotype. The chain links TRBV7-3 to TRBJ1-2, with 7 bases lining up with TRBD1. CDR3 length: 13 residues. From germline, CDR1 is SGHTA and CDR2 FQGTGA. Germline trimming cut 5 bases from V and 11 bases from J; bases unmatched to any gene: 11. The CDR3 sequence: CASSRPGQLSYTF. CDR3 in DNA: TGTGCCAGCAGCCGACCGGGACAGTTATCTTACACCTTC.

The gene calls are TRBV7-9 and TRBJ1-1; possible D gene TRBD1, 5 bases. Germline loops: CDR1 SEHNR, CDR2 FQNEAQ (reference sequence). This CDR3 has 13 residues. V lost 8 bases to trimming and J lost 0 bases, with 10 bases between them. DNA for the CDR3: TGTGCCAGCCAGGGAGCCATGAACACTGAAGCTTTCTTT. Encoded protein: CASQGAMNTEAFF.